These 2 T cell receptor beta chains originate from one sample sequenced in a study of Ad26.COV2.S vaccination and SARS-CoV-2 variants. The treatment here: roughly 19 received Ad26.COV2.S at low or high dose, single or two shots; about 5 received placebo; per-sample allocation not given. It was on day 63 after the first vaccine or placebo injection that samples were taken. Libraries were prepared by immunoSEQ multiplex PCR; TCRdb keeps only in-frame clonotypes and omits some of them. The table has roughly 510,000 clones, roughly 87% seen once. The specimen comprised peripheral blood, sampled in a trial of Ad26.COV2.S vaccine versus placebo. These receptor sequences come from a person between 18 and 60 years old who received the Ad26.COV2.S COVID-19 vaccine or a placebo.

V gene TRBV5-1 combines with J gene TRBJ2-7, with TRBD2 matching 10 bases. This CDR3 comprises 15 residues. CDR1 is SGHRS, CDR2 YFSETQ, per germline. The trim removed 1 base at V and 2 bases at J, leaving 3 bases unmatched. The CDR3 sequence: CASSLTSGIPYEQYF. In DNA form, the CDR3 reads TGCGCCAGCAGCTTGACTAGCGGGATTCCCTACGAGCAGTACTTC.

This clone turned up a few times. The V gene is TRBV19, the J gene TRBJ2-5, with 9 bases matching TRBD1. The CDR3 is 15 amino acids. V shed 1 base and J 5 bases; nucleotides not matched to a gene: 5. Looked up from germline, CDR1 is LNHDA and CDR2 is SQIVND (reference sequence). CDR3 in DNA: TGTGCCAGTAGTATAGCTCGACAGGGGGGCGAGACCCAGTACTTC. This codes for CASSIARQGGETQYF.